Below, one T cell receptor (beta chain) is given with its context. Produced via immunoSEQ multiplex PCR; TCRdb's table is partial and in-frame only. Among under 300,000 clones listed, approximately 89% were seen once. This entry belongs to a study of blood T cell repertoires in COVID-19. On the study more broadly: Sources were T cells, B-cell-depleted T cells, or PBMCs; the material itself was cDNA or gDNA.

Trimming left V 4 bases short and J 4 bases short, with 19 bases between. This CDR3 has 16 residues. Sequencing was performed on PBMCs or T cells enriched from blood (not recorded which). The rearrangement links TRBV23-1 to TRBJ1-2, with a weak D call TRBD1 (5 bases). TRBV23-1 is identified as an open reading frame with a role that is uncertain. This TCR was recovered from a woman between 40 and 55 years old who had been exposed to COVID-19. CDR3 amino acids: CASSLRGEGLFYGYTF. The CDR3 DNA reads TGCGCCAGCAGTCTGCGTGGTGAGGGACTCTTCTATGGCTACACCTTC.